This TCR beta chain derives from a study of blood T cell repertoires in COVID-19. Overall study: Sites across the United States, Italy and Spain contributed samples from acute and convalescent COVID-19.

Per the original methods: Reference gene primer amplification yielded estimated nucleated cell counts. TCRdb keeps only in-frame clones here, not all; method: immunoSEQ multiplex PCR. For V, J and clone size, that table is used; D and trimming come from the DNA. Among around 500,000 clones listed, more than 75% were seen once. Assignments of participants to cohorts depended upon their own reported clinical history. Recovered Cohort 3 donors showed two negative PCRs, clearance, or symptom resolution. The CDR3 contains 13 residues. Germline values: CDR1 SGHRS, CDR2 YFSETQ. The V gene end was trimmed by 4 bases and the J gene end by 7 bases; junction bases not matched to a gene: 6.

This chain uses TRBV5-1 with TRBJ2-3; 7 bases align to TRBD1. The clonotype was recovered from a woman between 40 and 55 years old who had recovered from COVID-19. What was sequenced was PBMCs or T cells enriched from blood (not recorded which). In DNA, the CDR3 is TGCGCCAGCAGCCTAGGGGGCGACTATACGCAGTATTTT. Its translation: CASSLGGDYTQYF.